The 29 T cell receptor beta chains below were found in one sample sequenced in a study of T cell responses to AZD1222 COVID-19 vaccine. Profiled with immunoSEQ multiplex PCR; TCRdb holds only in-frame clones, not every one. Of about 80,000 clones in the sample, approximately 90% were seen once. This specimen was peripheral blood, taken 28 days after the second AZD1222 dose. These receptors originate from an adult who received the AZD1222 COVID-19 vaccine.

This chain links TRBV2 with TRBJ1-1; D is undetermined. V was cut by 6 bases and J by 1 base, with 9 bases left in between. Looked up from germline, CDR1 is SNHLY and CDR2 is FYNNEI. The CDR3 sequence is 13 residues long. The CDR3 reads CASRTDGNTEAFF. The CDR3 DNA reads TGTGCCAGCAGGACCGACGGGAACACTGAAGCTTTCTTT.

CDR3 region: CASSPRVTTMEQFF. The DNA of the CDR3 is TGTGCCAGCAGCCCAAGGGTCACTACAATGGAGCAGTTCTTC. The chain combines TRBV7-3 with TRBJ2-1, with D unresolved. The V gene's germline CDR1 is SGHTA and CDR2 FQGTGA. Trimming shortened V by 5 bases and J by 10 bases, and 18 bases separated the two germline ends. CDR3 length: 14 residues.

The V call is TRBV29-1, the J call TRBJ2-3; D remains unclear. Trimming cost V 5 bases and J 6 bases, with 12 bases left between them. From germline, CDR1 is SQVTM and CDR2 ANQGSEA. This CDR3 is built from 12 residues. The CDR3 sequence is CSVSNEGDTQYF. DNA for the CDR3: TGCAGCGTTTCGAATGAAGGTGATACGCAGTATTTT.

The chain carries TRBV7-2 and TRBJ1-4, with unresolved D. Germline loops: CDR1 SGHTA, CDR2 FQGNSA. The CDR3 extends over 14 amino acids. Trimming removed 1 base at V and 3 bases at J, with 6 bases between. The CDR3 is CASSLGPANEKLFF. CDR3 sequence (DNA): TGTGCCAGCAGCTTAGGCCCAGCTAATGAAAAACTGTTTTTT.

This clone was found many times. The CDR3: CASRSTNTGELFF. Written as DNA, the CDR3 is TGTGCCAGCAGGTCAACGAACACCGGGGAGCTGTTTTTT. This chain connects TRBV12-3 or TRBV12-4 to TRBJ2-2; D ambiguous. V was shortened by 6 bases and J by 0 bases, with 5 bases between the two germline ends. CDR3 length equals 13 residues.

The CDR3 spells CASSFQGQGAYEQYF. For the CDR3, the DNA is TGCGCCAGCAGCTTTCAGGGACAGGGAGCCTACGAGCAGTACTTC. The chain joins TRBV5-1 to TRBJ2-7; 9 bases fit TRBD1. There are 15 residues in the CDR3. Losses at the gene ends were 2 bases for V and 2 bases for J; bases not matched to a gene: 5. CDR1 is SGHRS, CDR2 YFSETQ, per germline.

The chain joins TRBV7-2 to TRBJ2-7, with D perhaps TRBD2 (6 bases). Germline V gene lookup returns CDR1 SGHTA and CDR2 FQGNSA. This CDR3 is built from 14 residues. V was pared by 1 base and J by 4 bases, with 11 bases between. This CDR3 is CASSLGRGAYEQYF. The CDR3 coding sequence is TGTGCCAGCAGCTTAGGGAGGGGAGCATACGAGCAGTACTTC. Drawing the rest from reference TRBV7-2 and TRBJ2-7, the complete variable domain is GAGVSQSPSNKVTEKGKDVELRCDPISGHTALYWYRQSLGQGLEFLIYFQGNSAPDKSGLPSDRFSAERTGGSVSTLTIQRTQQEDSAVYLCASSLGRGAYEQYFGPGTRLTVT.

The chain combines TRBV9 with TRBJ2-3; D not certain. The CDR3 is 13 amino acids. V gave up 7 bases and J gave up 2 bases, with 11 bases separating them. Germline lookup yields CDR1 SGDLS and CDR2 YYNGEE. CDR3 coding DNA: TGTGCCAGCGGCGCCAGTACCACAGATACGCAGTATTTT. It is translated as CASGASTTDTQYF.

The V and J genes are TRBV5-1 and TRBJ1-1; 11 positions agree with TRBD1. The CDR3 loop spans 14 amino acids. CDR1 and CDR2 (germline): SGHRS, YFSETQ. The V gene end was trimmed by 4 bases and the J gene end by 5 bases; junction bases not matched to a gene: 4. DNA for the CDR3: TGCGCCAGCAGCGGGACAGGGGGAACAACTGAAGCTTTCTTT. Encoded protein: CASSGTGGTTEAFF.

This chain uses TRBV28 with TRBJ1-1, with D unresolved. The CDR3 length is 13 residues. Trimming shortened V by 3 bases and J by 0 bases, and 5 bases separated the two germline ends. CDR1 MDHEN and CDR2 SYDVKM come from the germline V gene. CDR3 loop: CASSFGMNTEAFF. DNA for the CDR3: TGTGCCAGCAGTTTCGGAATGAACACTGAAGCTTTCTTT.

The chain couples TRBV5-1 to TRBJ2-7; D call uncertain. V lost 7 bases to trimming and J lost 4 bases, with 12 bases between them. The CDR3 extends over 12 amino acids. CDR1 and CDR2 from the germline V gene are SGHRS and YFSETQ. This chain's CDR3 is CASRQETYEQYF. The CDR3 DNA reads TGCGCCAGCCGTCAGGAAACTTACGAGCAGTACTTC.

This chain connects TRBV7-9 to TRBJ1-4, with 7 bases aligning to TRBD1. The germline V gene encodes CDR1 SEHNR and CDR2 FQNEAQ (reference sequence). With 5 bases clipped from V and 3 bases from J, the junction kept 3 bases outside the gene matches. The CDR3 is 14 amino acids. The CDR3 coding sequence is TGTGCCAGCAGCCCGACAGGGCCTAATGAAAAACTGTTTTTT. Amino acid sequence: CASSPTGPNEKLFF.

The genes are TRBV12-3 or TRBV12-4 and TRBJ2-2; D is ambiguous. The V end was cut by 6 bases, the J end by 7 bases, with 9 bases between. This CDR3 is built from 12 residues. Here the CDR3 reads CASSLRFGELFF. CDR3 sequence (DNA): TGTGCCAGCAGCCTAAGGTTCGGGGAGCTGTTTTTT.

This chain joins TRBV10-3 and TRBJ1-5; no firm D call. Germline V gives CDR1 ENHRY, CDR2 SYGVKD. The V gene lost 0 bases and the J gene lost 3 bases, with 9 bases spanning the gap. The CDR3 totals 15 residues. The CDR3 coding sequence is TGTGCCATCAGTGAGTCGTCCCGGACCAATCAGCCCCAGCATTTT. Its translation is CAISESSRTNQPQHF.

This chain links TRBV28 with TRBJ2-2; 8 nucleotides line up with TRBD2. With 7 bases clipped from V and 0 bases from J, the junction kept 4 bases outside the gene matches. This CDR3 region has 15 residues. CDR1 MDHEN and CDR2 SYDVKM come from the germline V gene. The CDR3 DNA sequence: TGTGCCAGCACCCCAGCGGGAGCGAACACCGGGGAGCTGTTTTTT. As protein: CASTPAGANTGELFF.

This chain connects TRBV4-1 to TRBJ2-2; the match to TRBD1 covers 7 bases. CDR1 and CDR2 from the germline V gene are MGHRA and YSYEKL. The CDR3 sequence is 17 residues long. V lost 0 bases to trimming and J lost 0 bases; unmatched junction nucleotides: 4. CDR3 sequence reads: CASSQEQGSANTGELFF. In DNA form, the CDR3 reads TGCGCCAGCAGCCAAGAACAGGGGAGCGCGAACACCGGGGAGCTGTTTTTT.

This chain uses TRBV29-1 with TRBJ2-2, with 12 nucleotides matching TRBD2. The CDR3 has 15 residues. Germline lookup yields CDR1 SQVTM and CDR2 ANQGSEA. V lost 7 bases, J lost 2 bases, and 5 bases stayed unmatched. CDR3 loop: CSAGLAGKNTGELFF. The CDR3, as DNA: TGCAGCGCCGGACTAGCGGGGAAAAACACCGGGGAGCTGTTTTTT.

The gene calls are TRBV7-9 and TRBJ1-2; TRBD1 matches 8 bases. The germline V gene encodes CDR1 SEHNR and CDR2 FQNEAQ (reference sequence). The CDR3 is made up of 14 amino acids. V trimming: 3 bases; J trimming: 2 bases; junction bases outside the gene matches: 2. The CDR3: CASSFGQGNYGYTF. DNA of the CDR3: TGTGCCAGCAGCTTTGGACAGGGAAACTATGGCTACACCTTC. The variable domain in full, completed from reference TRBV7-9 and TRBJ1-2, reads DTGVSQNPRHKITKRGQNVTFRCDPISEHNRLYWYRQTLGQGPEFLTYFQNEAQLEKSRLLSDRFSAERPKGSFSTLEIQRTEQGDSAMYLCASSFGQGNYGYTFGSGTRLTVV.

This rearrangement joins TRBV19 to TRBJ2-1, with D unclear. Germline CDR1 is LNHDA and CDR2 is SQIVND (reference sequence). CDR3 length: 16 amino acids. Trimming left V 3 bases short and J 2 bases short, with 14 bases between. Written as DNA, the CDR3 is TGTGCCAGTAGTATGATAGGGTTAGGAACCTACAATGAGCAGTTCTTC. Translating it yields CASSMIGLGTYNEQFF.

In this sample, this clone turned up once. DNA for the CDR3: TGTGCCAGCAGCTTCGTGGGAGGGACGGGGACCGGGGAGCTGTTTTTT. Translating gives CASSFVGGTGTGELFF. The J gene is TRBJ2-2, the V gene TRBV7-3, with 7 positions matching TRBD2. Trimming at V came to 3 bases and at J to 5 bases, leaving 9 bases not matched to a gene. CDR1 and CDR2 (germline): SGHTA, FQGTGA. The CDR3 length is 16 residues.

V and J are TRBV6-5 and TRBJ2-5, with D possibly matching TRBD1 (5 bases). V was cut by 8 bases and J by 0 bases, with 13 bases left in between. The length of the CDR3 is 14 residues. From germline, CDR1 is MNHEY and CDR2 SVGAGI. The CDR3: CASLKTAYQETQYF. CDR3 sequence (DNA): TGTGCCAGCCTAAAGACAGCTTACCAAGAGACCCAGTACTTC.

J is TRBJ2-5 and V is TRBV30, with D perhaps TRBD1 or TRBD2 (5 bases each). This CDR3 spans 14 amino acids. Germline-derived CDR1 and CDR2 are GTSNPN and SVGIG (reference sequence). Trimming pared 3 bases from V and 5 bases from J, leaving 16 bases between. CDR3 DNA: TGTGCCTGGAGCCCGTTGGGGGTGAGGGAGACCCAGTACTTC. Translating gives CAWSPLGVRETQYF.

CDR3 loop: CASRLQGGGYTF. DNA of the CDR3: TGTGCCAGCAGGCTACAGGGGGGCGGCTACACCTTC. The rearrangement links TRBV2 to TRBJ1-2, with TRBD1 identical over 8 bases. From germline, CDR1 is SNHLY and CDR2 FYNNEI. The J segment lost 8 bases and the V segment lost 6 bases, leaving 5 bases of the junction unmatched. This CDR3 comprises 12 residues.

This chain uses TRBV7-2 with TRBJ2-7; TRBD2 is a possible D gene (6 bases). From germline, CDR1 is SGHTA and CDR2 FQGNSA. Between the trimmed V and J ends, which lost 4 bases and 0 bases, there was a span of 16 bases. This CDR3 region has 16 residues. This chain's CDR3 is CASSYQGGRLSYEQYF. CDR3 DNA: TGTGCCAGCAGCTACCAGGGAGGTCGGCTCTCCTACGAGCAGTACTTC.

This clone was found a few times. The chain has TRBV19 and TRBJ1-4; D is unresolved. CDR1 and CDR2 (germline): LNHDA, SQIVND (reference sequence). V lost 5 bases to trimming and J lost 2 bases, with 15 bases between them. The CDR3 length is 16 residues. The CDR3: CASSLHAKATNEKLFF. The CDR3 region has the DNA TGTGCCAGTAGTCTCCACGCCAAGGCTACTAATGAAAAACTGTTTTTT.

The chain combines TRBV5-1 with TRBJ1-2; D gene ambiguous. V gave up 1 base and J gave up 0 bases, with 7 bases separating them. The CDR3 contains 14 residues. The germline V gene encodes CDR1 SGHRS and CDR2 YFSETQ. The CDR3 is CASSLTVANYGYTF. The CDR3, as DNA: TGCGCCAGCAGCTTGACGGTAGCTAACTATGGCTACACCTTC.

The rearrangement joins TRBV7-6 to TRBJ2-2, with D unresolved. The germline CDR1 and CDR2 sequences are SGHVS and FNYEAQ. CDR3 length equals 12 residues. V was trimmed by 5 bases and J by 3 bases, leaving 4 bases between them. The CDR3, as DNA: TGTGCCAGCAGCCTAGACACCGGGGAGCTGTTTTTT. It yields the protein CASSLDTGELFF.

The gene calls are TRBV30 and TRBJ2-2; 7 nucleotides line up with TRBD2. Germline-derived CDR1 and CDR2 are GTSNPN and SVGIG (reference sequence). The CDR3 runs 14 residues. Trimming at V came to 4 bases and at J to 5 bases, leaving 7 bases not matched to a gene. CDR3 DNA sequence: TGTGCCTGGAACAGCGGGGTGATTACCGGGGAGCTGTTTTTT. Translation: CAWNSGVITGELFF. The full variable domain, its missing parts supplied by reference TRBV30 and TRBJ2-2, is SQTIHQWPATLVQPVGSPLSLECTVEGTSNPNLYWYRQAAGRGLQLLFYSVGIGQISSEVPQNLSASRPQDRQFILSSKKLLLSDSGFYLCAWNSGVITGELFFGEGSRLTVL.

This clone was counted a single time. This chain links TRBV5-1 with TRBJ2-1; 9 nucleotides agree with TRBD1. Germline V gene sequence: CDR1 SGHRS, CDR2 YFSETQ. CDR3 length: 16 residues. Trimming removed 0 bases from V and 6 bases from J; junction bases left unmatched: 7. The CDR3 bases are TGCGCCAGCAGCTTGGGGGGACAGGGAAGGTTCAATGAGCAGTTCTTC. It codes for CASSLGGQGRFNEQFF.